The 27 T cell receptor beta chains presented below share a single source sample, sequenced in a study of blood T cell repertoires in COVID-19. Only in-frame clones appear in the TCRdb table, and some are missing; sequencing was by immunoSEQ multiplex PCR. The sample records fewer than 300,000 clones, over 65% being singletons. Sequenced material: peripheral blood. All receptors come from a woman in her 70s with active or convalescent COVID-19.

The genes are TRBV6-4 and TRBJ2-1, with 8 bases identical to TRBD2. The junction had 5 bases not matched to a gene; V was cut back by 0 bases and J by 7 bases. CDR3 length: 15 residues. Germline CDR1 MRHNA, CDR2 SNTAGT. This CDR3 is CASSDSSGSGNEQFF. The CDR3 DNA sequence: TGTGCCAGCAGTGACTCCAGCGGGAGTGGGAATGAGCAGTTCTTC.

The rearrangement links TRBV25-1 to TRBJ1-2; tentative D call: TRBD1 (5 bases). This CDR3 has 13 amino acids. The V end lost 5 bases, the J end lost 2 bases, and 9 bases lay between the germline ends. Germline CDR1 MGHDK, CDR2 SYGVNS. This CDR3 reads CASSIAGNYGYTF. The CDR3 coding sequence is TGTGCCAGCAGTATAGCAGGGAACTATGGCTACACCTTC.

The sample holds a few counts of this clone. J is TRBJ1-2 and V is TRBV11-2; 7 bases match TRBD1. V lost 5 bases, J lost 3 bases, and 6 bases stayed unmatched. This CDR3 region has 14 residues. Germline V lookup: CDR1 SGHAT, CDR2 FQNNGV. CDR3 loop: CASSHPDRDYGYTF. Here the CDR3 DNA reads TGTGCCAGCAGCCACCCCGACAGGGACTATGGCTACACCTTC.

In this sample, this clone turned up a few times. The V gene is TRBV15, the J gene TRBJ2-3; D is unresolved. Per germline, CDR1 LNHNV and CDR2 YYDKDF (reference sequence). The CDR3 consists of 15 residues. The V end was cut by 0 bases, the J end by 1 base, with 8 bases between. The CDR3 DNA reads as TGTGCCACCAGCAGAGATCAGGCAGGCACAGATACGCAGTATTTT. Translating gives CATSRDQAGTDTQYF.

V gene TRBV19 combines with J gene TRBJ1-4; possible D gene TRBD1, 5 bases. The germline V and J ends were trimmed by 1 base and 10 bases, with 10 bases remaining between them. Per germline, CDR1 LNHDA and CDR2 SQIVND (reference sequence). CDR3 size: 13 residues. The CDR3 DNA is TGTGCCAGTAGTATAGGCCAGGGCGGAAAACTGTTTTTT. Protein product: CASSIGQGGKLFF.

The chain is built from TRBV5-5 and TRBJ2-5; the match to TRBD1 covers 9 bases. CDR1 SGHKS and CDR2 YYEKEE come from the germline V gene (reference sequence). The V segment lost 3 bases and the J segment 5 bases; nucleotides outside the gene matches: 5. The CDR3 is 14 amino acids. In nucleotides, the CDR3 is TGTGCCAGCAGCTCGGGACAGGGATACGAGACCCAGTACTTC. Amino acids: CASSSGQGYETQYF.

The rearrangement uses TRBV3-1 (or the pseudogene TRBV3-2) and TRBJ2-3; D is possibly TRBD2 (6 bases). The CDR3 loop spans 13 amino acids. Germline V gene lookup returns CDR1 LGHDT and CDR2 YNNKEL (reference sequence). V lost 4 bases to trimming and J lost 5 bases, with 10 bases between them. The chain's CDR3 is CASSPAGGDTQYF. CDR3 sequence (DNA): TGTGCCAGCAGCCCCGCCGGGGGAGATACGCAGTATTTT.

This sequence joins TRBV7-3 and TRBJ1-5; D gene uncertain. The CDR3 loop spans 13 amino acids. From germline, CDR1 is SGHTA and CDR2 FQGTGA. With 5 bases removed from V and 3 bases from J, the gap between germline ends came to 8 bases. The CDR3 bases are TGTGCCAGCAGCCGCGGTCCCAATCAGCCCCAGCATTTT. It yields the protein CASSRGPNQPQHF.

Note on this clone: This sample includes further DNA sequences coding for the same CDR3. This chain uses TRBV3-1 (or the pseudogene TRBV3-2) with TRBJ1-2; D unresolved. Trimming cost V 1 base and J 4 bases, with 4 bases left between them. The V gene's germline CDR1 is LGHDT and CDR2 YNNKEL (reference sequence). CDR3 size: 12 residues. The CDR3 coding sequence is TGTGCCAGCAGCCAAGCAGGCTATGGCTACACCTTC. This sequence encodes CASSQAGYGYTF.

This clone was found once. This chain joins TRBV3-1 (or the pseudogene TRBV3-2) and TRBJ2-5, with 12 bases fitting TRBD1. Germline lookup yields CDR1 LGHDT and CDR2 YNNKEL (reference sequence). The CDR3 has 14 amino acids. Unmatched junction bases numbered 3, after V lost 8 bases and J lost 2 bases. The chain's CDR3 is CASRDRGQQETQYF. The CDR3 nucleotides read TGTGCCAGCCGGGACAGGGGGCAGCAAGAGACCCAGTACTTC.

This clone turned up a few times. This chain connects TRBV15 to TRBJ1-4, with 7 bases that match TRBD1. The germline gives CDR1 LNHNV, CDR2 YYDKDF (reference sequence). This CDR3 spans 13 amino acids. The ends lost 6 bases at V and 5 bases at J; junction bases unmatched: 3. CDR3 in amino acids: CATRARGNEKLFF. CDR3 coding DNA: TGTGCCACCAGAGCCAGGGGGAATGAAAAACTGTTTTTT.

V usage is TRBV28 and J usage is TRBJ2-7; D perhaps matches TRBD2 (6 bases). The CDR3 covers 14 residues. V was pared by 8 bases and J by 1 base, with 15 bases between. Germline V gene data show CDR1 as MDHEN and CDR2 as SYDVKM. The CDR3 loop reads CASQDAGSSYEQYF. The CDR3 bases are TGTGCCAGCCAGGACGCCGGGAGTTCCTACGAGCAGTACTTC.

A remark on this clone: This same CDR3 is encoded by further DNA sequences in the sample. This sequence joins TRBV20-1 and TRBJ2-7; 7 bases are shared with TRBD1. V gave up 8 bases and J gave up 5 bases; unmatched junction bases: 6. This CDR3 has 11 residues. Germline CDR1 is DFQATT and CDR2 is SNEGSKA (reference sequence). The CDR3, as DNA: TGCAGTCCCAGACAGGGCGACGAGCAGTACTTC. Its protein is CSPRQGDEQYF.

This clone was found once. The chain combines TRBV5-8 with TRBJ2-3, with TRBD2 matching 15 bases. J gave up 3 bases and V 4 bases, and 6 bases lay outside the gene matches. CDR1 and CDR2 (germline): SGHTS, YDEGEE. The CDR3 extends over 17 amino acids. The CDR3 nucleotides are TGTGCCAGCAGCAAGGGGGGGACTAGCGGGAGGACAGATACGCAGTATTTT. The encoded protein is CASSKGGTSGRTDTQYF.

The CDR3 DNA sequence: TGTGCCAGCAGTGAATTTATGGGACAGACCAGCTCCTACGAGCAGTACTTC. Its protein product is CASSEFMGQTSSYEQYF. J is TRBJ2-7 and V is TRBV6-1; 7 bases are a match to TRBD1. Germline CDR1 is MNHNS and CDR2 is SASEGT. This CDR3 is 17 amino acids long. V dropped 2 bases and J dropped 0; count of bases not matched to a gene: 10.

This CDR3 reads CASSFGWDTEAFF. In DNA, the CDR3 is TGTGCCAGCAGCTTCGGGTGGGACACTGAAGCTTTCTTT. The chain couples TRBV11-2 to TRBJ1-1, with no clear D. Germline V lookup: CDR1 SGHAT, CDR2 FQNNGV. The V and J ends lost 3 bases and 3 bases respectively, with 8 bases between them. The length of the CDR3 is 13 residues.

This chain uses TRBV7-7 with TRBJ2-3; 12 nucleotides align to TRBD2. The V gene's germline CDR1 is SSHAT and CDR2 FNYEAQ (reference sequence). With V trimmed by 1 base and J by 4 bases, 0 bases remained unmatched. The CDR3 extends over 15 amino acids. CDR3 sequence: CASSLGLAGADTQYF. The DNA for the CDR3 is TGTGCCAGCAGCTTAGGACTAGCGGGGGCAGATACGCAGTATTTT.

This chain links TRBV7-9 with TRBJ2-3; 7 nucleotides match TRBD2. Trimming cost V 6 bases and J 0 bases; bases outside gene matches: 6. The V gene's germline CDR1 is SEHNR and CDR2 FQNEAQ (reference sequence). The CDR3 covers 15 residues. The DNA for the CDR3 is TGTGCCAGCAGGCAAATCGGGGGGAGCACAGATACGCAGTATTTT. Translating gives CASRQIGGSTDTQYF.

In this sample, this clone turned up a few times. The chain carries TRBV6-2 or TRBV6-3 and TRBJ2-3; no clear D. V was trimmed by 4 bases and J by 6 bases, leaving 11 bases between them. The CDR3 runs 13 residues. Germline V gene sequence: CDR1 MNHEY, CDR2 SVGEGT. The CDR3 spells CASSSYQADTQYF. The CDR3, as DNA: TGTGCCAGCAGTTCCTACCAGGCCGATACGCAGTATTTT.

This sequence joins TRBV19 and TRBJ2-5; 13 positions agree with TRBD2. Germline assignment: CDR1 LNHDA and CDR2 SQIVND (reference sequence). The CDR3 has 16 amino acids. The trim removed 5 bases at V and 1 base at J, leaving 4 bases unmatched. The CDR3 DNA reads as TGTGCCAGTAGTCTCACTAGCGGGAGGGCCCAAGAGACCCAGTACTTC. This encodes CASSLTSGRAQETQYF.

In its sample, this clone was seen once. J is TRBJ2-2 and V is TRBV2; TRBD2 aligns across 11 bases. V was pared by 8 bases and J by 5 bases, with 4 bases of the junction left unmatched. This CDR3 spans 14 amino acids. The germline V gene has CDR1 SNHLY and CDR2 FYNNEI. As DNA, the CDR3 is TGTGCCAGCGGGCTAGCGGGAGGAACCGGGGAGCTGTTTTTT. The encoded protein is CASGLAGGTGELFF.

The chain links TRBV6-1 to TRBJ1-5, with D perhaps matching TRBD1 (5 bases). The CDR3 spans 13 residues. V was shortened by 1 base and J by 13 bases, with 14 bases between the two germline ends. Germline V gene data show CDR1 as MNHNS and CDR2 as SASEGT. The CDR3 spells CASSEVRDSLQHF. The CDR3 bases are TGTGCCAGCAGTGAAGTCCGGGACTCATTACAGCATTTT.

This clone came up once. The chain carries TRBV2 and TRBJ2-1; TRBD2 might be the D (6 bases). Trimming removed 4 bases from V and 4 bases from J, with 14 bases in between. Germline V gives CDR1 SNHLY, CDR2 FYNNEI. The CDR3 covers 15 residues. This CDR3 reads CASSVSGEGYNEQFF. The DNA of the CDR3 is TGTGCCAGCAGTGTATCGGGAGAAGGTTACAATGAGCAGTTCTTC.

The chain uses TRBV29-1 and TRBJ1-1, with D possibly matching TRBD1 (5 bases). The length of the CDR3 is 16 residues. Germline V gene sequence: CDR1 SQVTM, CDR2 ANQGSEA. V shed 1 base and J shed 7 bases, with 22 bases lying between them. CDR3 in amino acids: CSVEGPGGNHRGEAFF. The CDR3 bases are TGCAGCGTTGAAGGCCCGGGGGGAAATCATCGAGGTGAAGCTTTCTTT.

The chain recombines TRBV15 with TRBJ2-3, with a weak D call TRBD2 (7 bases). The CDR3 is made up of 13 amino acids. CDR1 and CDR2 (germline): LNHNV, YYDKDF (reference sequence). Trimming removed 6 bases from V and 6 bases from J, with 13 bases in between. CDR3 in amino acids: CATSAGARDTQYF. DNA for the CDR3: TGTGCCACCAGTGCGGGGGCCCGGGATACGCAGTATTTT.

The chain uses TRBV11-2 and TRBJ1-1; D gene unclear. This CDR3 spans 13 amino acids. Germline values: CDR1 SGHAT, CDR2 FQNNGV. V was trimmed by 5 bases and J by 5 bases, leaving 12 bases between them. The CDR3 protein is CASSLLEGTEAFF. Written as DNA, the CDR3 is TGTGCCAGCAGCCTCCTCGAGGGAACTGAAGCTTTCTTT. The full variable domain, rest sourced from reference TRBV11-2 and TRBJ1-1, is EAGVAQSPRYKIIEKRQSVAFWCNPISGHATLYWYQQILGQGPKLLIQFQNNGVVDDSQLPKDRFSAERLKGVDSTLKIQPAKLEDSAVYLCASSLLEGTEAFFGQGTRLTVV.

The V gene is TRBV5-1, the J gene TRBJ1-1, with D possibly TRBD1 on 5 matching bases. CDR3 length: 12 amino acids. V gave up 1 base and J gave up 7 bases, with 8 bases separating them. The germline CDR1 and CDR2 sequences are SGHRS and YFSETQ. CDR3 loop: CASSLQGDEAFF. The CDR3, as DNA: TGCGCCAGCAGCTTGCAGGGTGATGAAGCTTTCTTT.